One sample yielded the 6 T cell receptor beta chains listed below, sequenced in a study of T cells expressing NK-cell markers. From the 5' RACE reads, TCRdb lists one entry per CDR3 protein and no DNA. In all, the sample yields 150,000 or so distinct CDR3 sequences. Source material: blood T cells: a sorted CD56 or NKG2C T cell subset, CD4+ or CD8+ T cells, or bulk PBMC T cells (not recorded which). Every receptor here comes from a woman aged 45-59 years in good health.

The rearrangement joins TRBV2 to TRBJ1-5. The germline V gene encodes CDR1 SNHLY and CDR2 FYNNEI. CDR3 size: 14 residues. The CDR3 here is CASSVSKVTQPQHF.

CDR3 residues: CASSFTGDYNEQFF. The chain couples TRBV5-1 to TRBJ2-1; the D gene TCRdb calls, TRBD1, cannot be checked with no DNA. This CDR3 region has 14 residues. The germline V gene has CDR1 SGHRS and CDR2 YFSETQ.

CDR3 loop: CASSLVDGNTEAFF. The chain is built from TRBV7-2 and TRBJ1-1. The CDR3 covers 14 residues. Looked up from germline, CDR1 is SGHTA and CDR2 is FQGNSA.

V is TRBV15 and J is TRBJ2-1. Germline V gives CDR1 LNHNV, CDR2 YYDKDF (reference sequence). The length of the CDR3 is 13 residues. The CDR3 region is CATSSVLGNEQFF.

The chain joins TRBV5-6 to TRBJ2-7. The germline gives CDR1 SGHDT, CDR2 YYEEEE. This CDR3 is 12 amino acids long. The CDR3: CASSAGYYEQYF.

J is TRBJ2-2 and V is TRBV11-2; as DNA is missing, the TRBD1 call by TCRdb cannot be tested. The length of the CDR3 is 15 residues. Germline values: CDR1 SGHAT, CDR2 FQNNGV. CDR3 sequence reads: CASSLDQGSAGELFF. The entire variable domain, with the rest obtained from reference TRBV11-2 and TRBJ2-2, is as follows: EAGVAQSPRYKIIEKRQSVAFWCNPISGHATLYWYQQILGQGPKLLIQFQNNGVVDDSQLPKDRFSAERLKGVDSTLKIQPAKLEDSAVYLCASSLDQGSAGELFFGEGSRLTVL.